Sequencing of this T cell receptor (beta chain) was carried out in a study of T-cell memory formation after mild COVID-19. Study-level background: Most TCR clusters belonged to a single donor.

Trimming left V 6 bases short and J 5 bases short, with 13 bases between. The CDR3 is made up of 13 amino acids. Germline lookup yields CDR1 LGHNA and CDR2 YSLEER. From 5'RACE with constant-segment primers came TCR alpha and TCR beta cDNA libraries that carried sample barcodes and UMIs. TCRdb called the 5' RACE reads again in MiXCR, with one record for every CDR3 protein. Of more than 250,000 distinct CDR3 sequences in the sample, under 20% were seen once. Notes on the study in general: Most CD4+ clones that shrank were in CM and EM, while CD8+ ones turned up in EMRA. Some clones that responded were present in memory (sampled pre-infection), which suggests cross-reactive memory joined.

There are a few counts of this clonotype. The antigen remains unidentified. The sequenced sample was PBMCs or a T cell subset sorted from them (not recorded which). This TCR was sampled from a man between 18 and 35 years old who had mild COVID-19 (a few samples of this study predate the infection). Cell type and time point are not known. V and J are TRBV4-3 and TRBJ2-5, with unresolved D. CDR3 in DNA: TGCGCCAGCAGTCGAGTAGGGTCCGAGACCCAGTACTTC. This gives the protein CASSRVGSETQYF.